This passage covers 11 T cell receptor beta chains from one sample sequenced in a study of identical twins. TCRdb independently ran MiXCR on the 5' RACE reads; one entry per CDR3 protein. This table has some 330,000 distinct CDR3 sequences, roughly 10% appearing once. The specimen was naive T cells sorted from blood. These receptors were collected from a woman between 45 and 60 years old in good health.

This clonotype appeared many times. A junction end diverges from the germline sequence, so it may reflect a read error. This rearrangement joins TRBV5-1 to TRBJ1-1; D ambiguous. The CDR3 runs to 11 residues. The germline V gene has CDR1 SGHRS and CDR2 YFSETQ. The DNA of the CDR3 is TGTGCCAGCCGGGCGAACACTGAAGCTTTCTTT. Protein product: CASRANTEAFF.

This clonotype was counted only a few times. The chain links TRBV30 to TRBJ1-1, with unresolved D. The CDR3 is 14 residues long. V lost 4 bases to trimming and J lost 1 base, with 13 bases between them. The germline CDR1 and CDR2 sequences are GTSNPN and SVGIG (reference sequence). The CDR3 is CAWTDSGENTEAFF. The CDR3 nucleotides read TGTGCCTGGACAGATTCGGGCGAGAACACTGAAGCTTTCTTT.

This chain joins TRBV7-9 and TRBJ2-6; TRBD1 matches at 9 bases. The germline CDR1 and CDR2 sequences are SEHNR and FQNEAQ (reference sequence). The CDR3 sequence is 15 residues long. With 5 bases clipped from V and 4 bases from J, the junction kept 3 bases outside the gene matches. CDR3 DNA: TGTGCCAGCAGCCAACAGGGGGCCGGGGCCAACGTCCTGACTTTC. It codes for CASSQQGAGANVLTF.

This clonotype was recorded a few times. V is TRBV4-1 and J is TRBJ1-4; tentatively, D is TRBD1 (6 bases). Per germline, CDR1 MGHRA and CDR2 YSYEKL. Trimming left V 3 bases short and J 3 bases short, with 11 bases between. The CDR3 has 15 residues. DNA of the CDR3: TGCGCCAGCAGCCAGCAGGGGACCCCTAATGAAAAACTGTTTTTT. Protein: CASSQQGTPNEKLFF.

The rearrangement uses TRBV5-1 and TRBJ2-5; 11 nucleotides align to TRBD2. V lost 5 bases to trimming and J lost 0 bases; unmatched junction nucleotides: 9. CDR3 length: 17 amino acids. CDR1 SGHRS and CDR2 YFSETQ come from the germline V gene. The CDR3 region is CASRPTPSGRHQETQYF. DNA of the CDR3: TGCGCCAGCAGACCGACTCCTAGCGGGAGGCACCAAGAGACCCAGTACTTC. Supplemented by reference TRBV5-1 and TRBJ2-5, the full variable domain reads KAGVTQTPRYLIKTRGQQVTLSCSPISGHRSVSWYQQTPGQGLQFLFEYFSETQRNKGNFPGRFSGRQFSNSRSEMNVSTLELGDSALYLCASRPTPSGRHQETQYFGPGTRLLVL.

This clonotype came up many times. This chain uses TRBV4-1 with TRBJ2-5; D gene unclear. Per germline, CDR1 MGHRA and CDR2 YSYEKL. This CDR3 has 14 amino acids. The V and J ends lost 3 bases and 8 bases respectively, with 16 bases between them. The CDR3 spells CASSQRTEYDTQYF. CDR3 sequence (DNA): TGCGCCAGCAGCCAGAGAACAGAGTATGATACCCAGTACTTC.

The CDR3 reads CASSLPSGIEQFF. The CDR3 nucleotides read TGCGCCAGCAGCTTGCCTAGCGGGATTGAGCAGTTCTTC. The genes are TRBV5-1 and TRBJ2-1; 9 nucleotides line up with TRBD2. CDR1 SGHRS and CDR2 YFSETQ come from the germline V gene. The CDR3 spans 13 residues. The ends lost 1 base at V and 9 bases at J; junction bases unmatched: 2.

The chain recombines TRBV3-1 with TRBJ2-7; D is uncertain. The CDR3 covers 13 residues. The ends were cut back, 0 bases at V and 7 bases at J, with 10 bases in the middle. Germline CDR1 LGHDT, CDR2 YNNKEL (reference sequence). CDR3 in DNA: TGTGCCAGCAGCCAAGATCCCGGCGAGGAGCAGTACTTC. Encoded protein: CASSQDPGEEQYF.

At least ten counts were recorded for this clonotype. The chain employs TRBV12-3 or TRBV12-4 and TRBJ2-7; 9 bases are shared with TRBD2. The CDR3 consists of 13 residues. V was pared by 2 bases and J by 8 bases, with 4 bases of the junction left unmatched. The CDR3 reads CASSLKRGEKQYV. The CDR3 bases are TGTGCCAGCAGTTTAAAGCGGGGGGAGAAGCAGTACGTC.

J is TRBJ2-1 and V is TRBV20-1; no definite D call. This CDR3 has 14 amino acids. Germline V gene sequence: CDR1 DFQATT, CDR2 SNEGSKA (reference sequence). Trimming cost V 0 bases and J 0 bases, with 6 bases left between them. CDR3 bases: TGCAGTGCTAGAGAGGTATACTCCTACAATGAGCAGTTCTTC. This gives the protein CSAREVYSYNEQFF.

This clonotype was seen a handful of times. CDR3 coding DNA: TGTGCCAGTAGTTCCTACTCCGGGACTGCCGGATTAGATACGCAGTATTTT. It yields the protein CASSSYSGTAGLDTQYF. This chain connects TRBV19 to TRBJ2-3; a possible D gene is TRBD2 (6 bases). The V gene's germline CDR1 is LNHDA and CDR2 SQIVND (reference sequence). This CDR3 is 17 amino acids long. Trimming removed 5 bases at V and 5 bases at J, with 23 bases between.